The 28 T cell receptor beta chains listed next were all sequenced from one sample in a study of cytomegalovirus exposure and HLA in healthy donors. PCR primers comprised 60 Vbeta and 13 Jbeta primers. This table comes from immunoSEQ multiplex PCR, and its TCRdb copy is limited to in-frame clones, with some not included. The data show fewer than 200,000 clones, about four fifths seen once. Source material: PBMCs. All receptors derive from a woman aged 18-35 years in good health and CMV-seronegative.

The chain couples TRBV28 to TRBJ2-7, with 7 bases lining up with TRBD2. Germline V gene sequence: CDR1 MDHEN, CDR2 SYDVKM. With 8 bases clipped from V and 5 bases from J, the junction kept 3 bases outside the gene matches. The CDR3 has 11 amino acids. CDR3 residues: CASAAGDEQYF. Written as DNA, the CDR3 is TGTGCCAGCGCCGCGGGGGACGAGCAGTACTTC.

The V gene is TRBV18, the J gene TRBJ2-2; maybe TRBD2 (5 bases). The CDR3 is 14 amino acids. Trimming removed 6 bases at V and 4 bases at J, with 12 bases between. Germline CDR1 reads KGHSH; CDR2 reads LQKENI. The CDR3 loop reads CASSGGGGTGELFF. The CDR3 DNA sequence: TGTGCCAGCTCCGGAGGTGGAGGCACCGGGGAGCTGTTTTTT.

The J gene is TRBJ1-2, the V gene TRBV29-1; D gene unclear. V lost 0 bases, J lost 3 bases, and 5 bases lay in between. Germline lookup yields CDR1 SQVTM and CDR2 ANQGSEA. The CDR3 covers 12 residues. The CDR3 region is CSVEDLDYGYTF. Written as DNA, the CDR3 is TGCAGCGTTGAAGATCTTGACTATGGCTACACCTTC.

As regards this clone: The sample contains more than one DNA sequence encoding this CDR3. The chain joins TRBV19 to TRBJ2-7; tentative D call: TRBD1 (6 bases). CDR1 LNHDA and CDR2 SQIVND come from the germline V gene (reference sequence). CDR3 length equals 16 residues. V was trimmed by 5 bases and J by 2 bases, leaving 19 bases between them. The CDR3, as DNA: TGTGCCAGTAGTCCTATGGACAGCAGCTCTCCCTACGAGCAGTACTTC. The encoded protein is CASSPMDSSSPYEQYF.

The rearrangement joins TRBV27 to TRBJ2-2, with 7 nucleotides matching TRBD1. The CDR3 is made up of 16 amino acids. V was clipped by 5 bases and J by 1 base; unmatched bases: 7. Germline values: CDR1 MNHEY, CDR2 SMNVEV (reference sequence). CDR3 coding DNA: TGTGCCAGCAGTCCTCACAGGGGAAAGAACACCGGGGAGCTGTTTTTT. Protein: CASSPHRGKNTGELFF.

The chain links TRBV4-3 to TRBJ1-5; TRBD1 matches at 11 bases. CDR1 is LGHNA and CDR2 is YSLEER in the germline V gene. CDR3 size: 14 residues. The V and J ends lost 3 bases and 6 bases, in that order; junction bases with no gene match: 1. The CDR3, as DNA: TGCGCCAGCAGCCAGGACAGGGGGCTTCAGCCCCAGCATTTT. It is translated as CASSQDRGLQPQHF.

V is TRBV7-6 and J is TRBJ2-6, with 11 nucleotides matching TRBD2. With 5 bases clipped from V and 0 bases from J, the junction kept 6 bases outside the gene matches. Germline values: CDR1 SGHVS, CDR2 FNYEAQ. The CDR3 runs to 18 residues. CDR3 in amino acids: CASSPAGLAGSGANVLTF. The CDR3 DNA reads TGTGCCAGCAGCCCCGCCGGACTAGCGGGCTCTGGGGCCAACGTCCTGACTTTC.

In its sample, this clone was seen a few times. V and J are TRBV18 and TRBJ2-5, with 9 bases identical to TRBD1. The J call may be faulty, since TRBJ2-7 better matches the DNA end. Germline lookup yields CDR1 KGHSH and CDR2 LQKENI. This CDR3 is 15 amino acids long. CDR3 nucleotides: TGTGCCAGCTCACCCCGGACAGGGGCCCCCTACGAGCAGTACTTC. Encoded protein: CASSPRTGAPYEQYF.

The gene calls are TRBV19 and TRBJ2-1, with 9 positions matching TRBD2. CDR3 size: 16 residues. Germline CDR1 LNHDA, CDR2 SQIVND (reference sequence). Unmatched junction bases numbered 9, after V lost 1 base and J lost 8 bases. Here the CDR3 reads CASSIVGGRGSYEQFF. CDR3 sequence (DNA): TGTGCCAGTAGTATAGTTGGCGGGAGGGGGTCATATGAGCAGTTCTTC.

V is TRBV27 and J is TRBJ2-7; 9 nucleotides match TRBD2. The CDR3 loop spans 13 amino acids. Germline CDR1 and CDR2: MNHEY and SMNVEV (reference sequence). The J segment lost 4 bases and the V segment lost 6 bases, leaving 4 bases of the junction unmatched. CDR3 in amino acids: CASRASGTYEQYF. CDR3 DNA sequence: TGTGCCAGCAGGGCTAGCGGGACTTACGAGCAGTACTTC.

The chain is built from TRBV6-5 and TRBJ1-1, with D perhaps TRBD1 (5 bases). The V end lost 6 bases, the J end lost 6 bases, and 8 bases lay between the germline ends. The CDR3 extends over 11 amino acids. CDR1 and CDR2 (germline): MNHEY, SVGAGI. CDR3 DNA sequence: TGTGCCAGCAGAGGGGCTCCTGAAGCTTTCTTT. This translates into CASRGAPEAFF.

The rearrangement links TRBV11-3 to TRBJ2-1, with D perhaps matching TRBD2 (5 bases). Between the trimmed V and J ends, which lost 1 base and 0 bases, there was a span of 7 bases. Germline values: CDR1 SGHNT, CDR2 YENEEA. There are 15 residues in the CDR3. The CDR3 bases are TGTGCCAGCAGCTTAGTAGCGATCTCCTACAATGAGCAGTTCTTC. It codes for CASSLVAISYNEQFF.

CDR3 in DNA: TGTGCCAGCAGTCTGGACAGGCCCGAGCAGTACGTC. Its translation: CASSLDRPEQYV. J is TRBJ2-7 and V is TRBV2, with 7 bases matching TRBD1. The CDR3 has 12 residues. V trimming: 5 bases; J trimming: 6 bases; junction bases outside the gene matches: 4. The germline gives CDR1 SNHLY, CDR2 FYNNEI.

This clone was detected only a few times. V is TRBV7-8 and J is TRBJ1-1; 9 bases are a match to TRBD1. Trimming took 4 bases from V and 5 from J; bases not matched to a gene: 5. The CDR3 spans 14 residues. CDR1 is SGHVS, CDR2 FQNEAQ, per germline. CDR3 sequence: CASSYETGGTEAFF. The CDR3 DNA is TGTGCCAGCAGCTATGAGACAGGGGGTACTGAAGCTTTCTTT. Supplemented by reference TRBV7-8 and TRBJ1-1, the full variable domain reads GAGVSQSPRYKVAKRGQDVALRCDPISGHVSLFWYQQALGQGPEFLTYFQNEAQLDKSGLPSDRFFAERPEGSVSTLKIQRTQQEDSAVYLCASSYETGGTEAFFGQGTRLTVV.

The V call is TRBV10-2, the J call TRBJ2-5; D is perhaps TRBD2 (6 bases). Looked up from germline, CDR1 is WSHSY and CDR2 is SAAADI. The CDR3 length is 13 residues. The ends were cut back, 6 bases at V and 2 bases at J, with 10 bases in the middle. The DNA for the CDR3 is TGCGCCAGCAGGCGACTAGGACAAGAGACCCAGTACTTC. It yields the protein CASRRLGQETQYF.

This chain joins TRBV28 and TRBJ2-2; TRBD2 matches 9 bases. CDR3 length: 16 amino acids. Germline V lookup: CDR1 MDHEN, CDR2 SYDVKM. Trimming removed 5 bases from V and 4 bases from J; junction bases left unmatched: 8. CDR3 DNA sequence: TGTGCCAGCAGTGTAACCGGGACTAGCCTCACCGGGGAGCTGTTTTTT. This translates into CASSVTGTSLTGELFF.

The gene calls are TRBV27 and TRBJ1-2; D perhaps matches TRBD1 (5 bases). Germline CDR1 and CDR2: MNHEY and SMNVEV (reference sequence). The ends were cut back, 3 bases at V and 2 bases at J, with 7 bases in the middle. The CDR3 extends over 13 amino acids. CDR3 protein: CASSLDNNYGYTF. CDR3 in DNA: TGTGCCAGCAGTTTGGACAACAACTATGGCTACACCTTC.

This chain's CDR3 is CASSQATKSSYEQYF. In DNA form, the CDR3 reads TGTGCCAGCAGCCAAGCAACCAAGAGCTCCTACGAGCAGTACTTC. This chain connects TRBV7-6 to TRBJ2-5; D call uncertain. The better agreement between TRBJ2-7 and the DNA end casts doubt on the J call. The CDR3 sequence is 15 residues long. Per germline, CDR1 SGHVS and CDR2 FNYEAQ.

V usage is TRBV4-3 and J usage is TRBJ2-3, with 12 bases fitting TRBD2. V shed 0 bases and J 5 bases; nucleotides not matched to a gene: 12. This CDR3 spans 19 amino acids. The germline V gene encodes CDR1 LGHNA and CDR2 YSLEER. The CDR3 bases are TGCGCCAGCAGCCAAGAGAGACTAGCGGGAGTTGTATTCCGAGATACGCAGTATTTT. Translated: CASSQERLAGVVFRDTQYF.

V is TRBV7-9 and J is TRBJ2-3; 9 bases line up with TRBD2. Per germline, CDR1 SEHNR and CDR2 FQNEAQ (reference sequence). The length of the CDR3 is 15 residues. V lost 5 bases, J lost 0 bases, and 3 bases stayed unmatched. CDR3 DNA sequence: TGTGCCAGCAGCGCTAGCGGGGTTAGCACAGATACGCAGTATTTT. It translates to CASSASGVSTDTQYF.

The chain carries TRBV30 and TRBJ2-1, with D possibly being TRBD1 (5 bases). The V gene lost 8 bases and the J gene lost 2 bases, with 16 bases spanning the gap. The length of the CDR3 is 14 residues. The germline V gene has CDR1 GTSNPN and CDR2 SVGIG (reference sequence). The CDR3 DNA is TGTGCCCTTGACCCCACAGGTCCCTACAATGAGCAGTTCTTC. This sequence encodes CALDPTGPYNEQFF.

The J gene is TRBJ2-1, the V gene TRBV6-5; the match to TRBD2 covers 9 bases. With V trimmed by 2 bases and J by 6 bases, 2 bases remained unmatched. This CDR3 region has 14 residues. Germline assignment: CDR1 MNHEY and CDR2 SVGAGI. The CDR3 DNA sequence: TGTGCCAGCAGTTACGAGGGACTAGCCAATGAGCAGTTCTTC. Amino acids: CASSYEGLANEQFF.

The chain has TRBV5-8 and TRBJ2-3; D is undetermined. The germline V gene has CDR1 SGHTS and CDR2 YDEGEE. Trimming pared 0 bases from V and 0 bases from J, leaving 5 bases between. This CDR3 spans 14 amino acids. CDR3 DNA sequence: TGTGCCAGCAGCTTGGTTCCGAGCACAGATACGCAGTATTTT. This encodes CASSLVPSTDTQYF.

The CDR3 loop reads CASSPSGRAEQFF. The CDR3, as DNA: TGTGCCAGCAGTCCTAGCGGGAGGGCTGAGCAGTTCTTC. The rearrangement joins TRBV7-9 to TRBJ2-1, with TRBD2 matching 12 bases. V shed 6 bases and J 9 bases; nucleotides not matched to a gene: 3. Looked up from germline, CDR1 is SEHNR and CDR2 is FQNEAQ (reference sequence). The CDR3 length is 13 residues.

This chain connects TRBV6-5 to TRBJ2-1; no clear D gene. CDR3 length equals 10 residues. V lost 9 bases and J 6 bases, leaving 6 bases between the germline ends. Germline-derived CDR1 and CDR2 are MNHEY and SVGAGI. The CDR3 region has the DNA TGTGCCAGGCCCGGCAATGAGCAGTTCTTC. Amino acids: CARPGNEQFF.

In DNA form, the CDR3 reads TGCAGCGCAACAGGGGGCAATAGCGAGCAGTACTTC. Its protein product is CSATGGNSEQYF. V usage is TRBV29-1 and J usage is TRBJ2-7; TRBD1 agrees at 9 bases. J was trimmed by 6 bases and V by 7 bases; bases with no gene match: 7. The CDR3 has 12 residues. Germline loops: CDR1 SQVTM, CDR2 ANQGSEA.

The rearrangement joins TRBV9 to TRBJ1-6; D is unresolved. V was trimmed by 2 bases and J by 2 bases, leaving 5 bases between them. Germline V lookup: CDR1 SGDLS, CDR2 YYNGEE. The length of the CDR3 is 14 residues. This chain's CDR3 is CASSVAAYNSPLHF. In DNA, the CDR3 is TGTGCCAGCAGCGTGGCCGCCTATAATTCACCCCTCCACTTT.

The table lists this clone with a count of one. This chain connects TRBV5-4 to TRBJ1-1; 10 bases align to TRBD1. After removal of 4 bases from V and 1 base from J, the junction contained 10 bases not matched to a gene. Germline CDR1 is SGHNT and CDR2 is YYREEE (reference sequence). This CDR3 is 17 amino acids long. As DNA, the CDR3 is TGTGCCAGCAGCATGGGGGCGGACAGGGGGAGGAACACTGAAGCTTTCTTT. Its translation is CASSMGADRGRNTEAFF.